This is a list of T cell receptor beta chains from one sample in a study of Tregs in tolerant kidney transplant recipients. TCRdb's copy holds only in-frame clones and misses some; the assay was immunoSEQ multiplex PCR. This repertoire shows under 100,000 clones, 90% to 95% found once; its top ten account for around 4.5%. Sequenced sample: CD8+ T cells from blood. These receptor sequences come from a human donor in good health. Each CDR3 is given with its conserved first and last residue. Each record gives: clone size, D gene, V gene, CDR3 length, J gene, CDR3 DNA, CDR3 protein. A D gene is named only where the DNA matches it firmly. The size entry is marked missing in some rows and otherwise reads once, few, many or a size class.

.	.	TRBV7-2	14	TRBJ2-7	TGTGCCAGCAGCTTAGCCGGGACACCCTACGAGCAGTACTTC	CASSLAGTPYEQYF
.	.	TRBV7-3	13	TRBJ2-5	TGTGCCAGCAGCTTACAGCTGCGGGAGACCCAGTACTTC	CASSLQLRETQYF
.	.	TRBV7-9	12	TRBJ1-1	TGTGCCAGCACCTTGGGGGGCACTGAAGCTTTCTTT	CASTLGGTEAFF
.	TRBD1	TRBV7-9	13	TRBJ1-2	TGTGCCAGCAGCTCGACAGGGGGGTATGGCTACACCTTC	CASSSTGGYGYTF
.	TRBD1	TRBV7-9	14	TRBJ1-2	TGTGCCAGCAGCACGGACAGGGGGACCTATGGCTACACCTTC	CASSTDRGTYGYTF
once	TRBD1	TRBV5-1	13	TRBJ1-4	TGCGCCAGCAGCATGACAGGGGGCGAAAAACTGTTTTTT	CASSMTGGEKLFF
.	.	TRBV5-5	16	TRBJ1-2	TGTGCCAGCAGCTTGGACGGGGACGGTGGACCTTATGGCTACACCTTC	CASSLDGDGGPYGYTF
.	.	TRBV27	17	TRBJ2-6	TGTGCCAGCAGTTTGACCGTACCGGGGACTGGGGCCAACGTCCTGACTTTC	CASSLTVPGTGANVLTF
.	TRBD2	TRBV7-3	16	TRBJ2-3	TGTGCCAGCAGCCCCACTAGCGGGGGTCGCACAGATACGCAGTATTTT	CASSPTSGGRTDTQYF
.	TRBD2	TRBV27	13	TRBJ2-7	TGTGCCAGCAAGAGCGGGACCTCCTACGAGCAGTACTTC	CASKSGTSYEQYF
.	.	TRBV5-4	15	TRBJ1-3	TGTGCCAGCAGCTTGGCCGGGGGGGCTGGAAACACCATATATTTT	CASSLAGGAGNTIYF
.	.	TRBV2	11	TRBJ1-1	TGTGCCAGCACAACGAACACTGAAGCTTTCTTT	CASTTNTEAFF
once	TRBD1	TRBV29-1	13	TRBJ2-4	TGCAGCGCTCTGACAGGGGGGGTGGACATTCAGTACTTC	CSALTGGVDIQYF
.	.	TRBV9	14	TRBJ2-7	TGTGCCAGCAGCGTAGGGGAAGGGGGCTACGAGCAGTACTTC	CASSVGEGGYEQYF
.	TRBD1	TRBV29-1	15	TRBJ2-7	TGCAGCGTTGAAGATCCGGGACAGGGTGGGTACGAGCAGTACTTC	CSVEDPGQGGYEQYF
.	TRBD2	TRBV7-9	19	TRBJ2-5	TGTGCCCTGCAGCTAGAGACTAGCGGGAGGGCCCTGAACCAAGAGACCCAGTACTTC	CALQLETSGRALNQETQYF
.	TRBD1	TRBV27	13	TRBJ2-1	TGTGCCAGCAGGGGGACAGGATACAATGAGCAGTTCTTC	CASRGTGYNEQFF
.	.	TRBV30	22	TRBJ2-7	TGTGCCTGGAGTGTGTTAGGGGACGGCAATACCGCCATTCGCCGCCCAGTCTACGAGCAGTACTTC	CAWSVLGDGNTAIRRPVYEQYF
.	TRBD1	TRBV27	14	TRBJ2-3	TGTGCCACTTCATGGACAGGGGGCGCAGATACGCAGTATTTT	CATSWTGGADTQYF
.	TRBD1	TRBV9	17	TRBJ1-1	TGTGCCAGCAGCGGAGGGAGTACAGGGGGCCCGAGCACTGAAGCTTTCTTT	CASSGGSTGGPSTEAFF
.	.	TRBV6-5	13	TRBJ2-7	TGTGCCAGCAGTTACTTCGCGTTTGACGAGCAGTACTTC	CASSYFAFDEQYF
.	.	TRBV27	13	TRBJ2-3	TGTGCCAGCAGGAGTAGTAGCACAGATACGCAGTATTTT	CASRSSSTDTQYF
once	.	TRBV5-8	12	TRBJ1-5	TGTGCCAGCAGCTTGGTCGCGCGCCCCCAGCATTTT	CASSLVARPQHF
.	.	TRBV7-9	15	TRBJ2-5	TGTGCCAGCAGCTTATTTTTGGGGGTCGAAGAGACCCAGTACTTC	CASSLFLGVEETQYF
.	.	TRBV10-1	14	TRBJ1-2	TGCGCCAGCAGTGAGTCGCTTCAGGATCGGCGCTACACCTTC	CASSESLQDRRYTF
.	.	TRBV30	14	TRBJ1-1	TGTGCCTGGGGGGTGGAGAACTACCTGGATGAAGCTTTCTTT	CAWGVENYLDEAFF
.	.	TRBV5-1	14	TRBJ2-5	TGCGCCAGCAGCCTAGGGGTAGGACGGGTGACCCAGTACTTC	CASSLGVGRVTQYF
.	.	TRBV6-5	11	TRBJ2-7	TGTGCCAGCAGTTGGGGTTACGAGCAGTACTTC	CASSWGYEQYF
.	TRBD1	TRBV5-4	14	TRBJ1-2	TGTGCCAGCAGCTTGGACAGGGGGATCTATGGCTACACCTTC	CASSLDRGIYGYTF
.	.	TRBV5-4	14	TRBJ1-1	TGTGCCAGCAGCCAGAATCCGGGGGACACTGAAGCTTTCTTT	CASSQNPGDTEAFF
.	.	TRBV10-1	16	TRBJ1-2	TGCGCCAGCAGTGAGTCCAGGGACTGGAGGAACTATGGCTACACCTTC	CASSESRDWRNYGYTF
.	.	TRBV6-6	15	TRBJ2-7	TGTGCCAGCAGTTTCCCAGGGGGGGGTCCCTACGAGCAGTACTTC	CASSFPGGGPYEQYF